This T cell receptor (beta chain) stems from a study of T cell changes during pregnancy in multiple sclerosis. Measured with immunoSEQ multiplex PCR; TCRdb has only the in-frame clones, and not every one. There are about 67,000 clones in the sample; 80% to 90% occur only once, and 2% to 3% lies in the top ten. Trimming took 3 bases from V and 1 from J, leaving 9 bases between them. The CDR3 sequence is 14 residues long. Germline V gives CDR1 LGHNA, CDR2 YNFKEQ. The sample holds a few counts of this clone. This sequence was found in a female donor with multiple sclerosis, enrolled in a pregnancy study. The gene calls are TRBV4-2 and TRBJ1-1, with TRBD1 as a possible D gene (6 bases). Source: peripheral blood, taken in the first trimester of pregnancy. The CDR3 here is CASSHQGTNTEAFF. CDR3 nucleotide sequence: TGTGCCAGCAGCCACCAGGGGACGAACACTGAAGCTTTCTTT.